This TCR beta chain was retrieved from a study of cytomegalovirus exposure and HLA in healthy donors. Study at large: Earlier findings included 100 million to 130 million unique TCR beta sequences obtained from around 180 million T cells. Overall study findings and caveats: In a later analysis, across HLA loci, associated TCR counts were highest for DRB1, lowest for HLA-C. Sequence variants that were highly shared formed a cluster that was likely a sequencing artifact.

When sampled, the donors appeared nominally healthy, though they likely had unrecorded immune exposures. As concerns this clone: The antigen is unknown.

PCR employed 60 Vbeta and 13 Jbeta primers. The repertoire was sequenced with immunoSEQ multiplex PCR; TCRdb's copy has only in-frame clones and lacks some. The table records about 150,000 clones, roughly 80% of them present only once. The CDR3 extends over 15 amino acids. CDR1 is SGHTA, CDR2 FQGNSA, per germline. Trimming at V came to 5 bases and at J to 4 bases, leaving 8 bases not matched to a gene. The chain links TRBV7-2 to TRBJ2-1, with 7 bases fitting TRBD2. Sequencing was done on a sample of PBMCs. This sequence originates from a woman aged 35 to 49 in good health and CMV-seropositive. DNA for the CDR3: TGTGCCAGCAGCCCGCGGGGAGGGCTATACAATGAGCAGTTCTTC. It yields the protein CASSPRGGLYNEQFF.